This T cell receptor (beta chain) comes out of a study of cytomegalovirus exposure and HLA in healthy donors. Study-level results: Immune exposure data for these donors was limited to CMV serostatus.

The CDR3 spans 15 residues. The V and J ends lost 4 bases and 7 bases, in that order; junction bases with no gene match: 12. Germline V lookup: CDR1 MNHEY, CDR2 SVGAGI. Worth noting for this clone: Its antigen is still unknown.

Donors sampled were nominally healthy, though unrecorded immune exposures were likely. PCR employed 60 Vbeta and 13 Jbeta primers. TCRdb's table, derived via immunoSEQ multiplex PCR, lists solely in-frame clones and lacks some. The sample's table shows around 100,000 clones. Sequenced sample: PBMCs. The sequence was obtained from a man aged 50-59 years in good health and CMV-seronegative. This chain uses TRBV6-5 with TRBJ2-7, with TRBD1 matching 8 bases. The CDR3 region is CASSLTGTGVVEQYF. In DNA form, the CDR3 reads TGTGCCAGCAGTTTAACCGGGACAGGTGTCGTGGAGCAGTACTTC.